This note documents a single T cell receptor (beta chain) sequence. Its antigen is unknown. The V gene lost 5 bases and the J gene lost 6 bases, with 5 bases spanning the gap. In germline, CDR1 is MNHEY, CDR2 SVGEGT. The CDR3 totals 11 residues. It was after approximately 11 days of culture that CD4+ T cells were isolated. Between March and December 2020, the person had a SARS-CoV-2 infection that PCR confirmed. BNT162b2 vaccine or mRNA-1273 vaccine was given to participants in two doses. These data come from a study of vaccination effects on CD4 cells after COVID-19. Data came from immunoSEQ multiplex PCR; TCRdb stores just in-frame clones and leaves some out. Of roughly 33,000 clones listed, roughly 80% were seen once; the top ten hold about 6.4%.

The sequence was obtained from a human donor who had a prior SARS-CoV-2 infection. This sample comprised CD4+ T cells from PBMCs cultured without peptide, obtained after COVID-19 vaccination. This chain connects TRBV6-2 or TRBV6-3 to TRBJ2-1; possibly TRBD1 for D (5 bases). The CDR3 DNA sequence: TGTGCCAGCAGTCAGGGCAATGAGCAGTTCTTC. Translating gives CASSQGNEQFF.